This TCR beta chain was identified in a study of OX40 agonist ivuxolimab in advanced cancers. Study details: Ivuxolimab is an agonistic anti-OX40 (CD134) antibody, and patients were treated with it. Patients enrolled in dose escalation were diagnosed with hepatocellular carcinoma, melanoma, renal cell or head and neck cancer. The study's findings and limits: What antigens the expanded peripheral T cells recognized was never established. Partial responders receiving 0.1-3.0 mg/kg showed among the lowest clonal expansion.

Notes on this clone: The antigen remains unidentified.

The assay was immunoSEQ multiplex PCR, and TCRdb's table has in-frame clones only and misses some. The sample lists tens of thousands of clones; 83% were seen once. The material sequenced was CD4+ or CD8+ T cells sorted from blood, taken in a trial of the OX40 agonist ivuxolimab. The receptor's source is an adult with an advanced solid tumor such as melanoma, head and neck, liver or kidney cancer.

The CDR3 spells CASSHSGGETYNEQFF. The CDR3 DNA sequence: TGTGCCAGCAGTCATAGCGGGGGGGAAACCTACAATGAGCAGTTCTTC. The V call is TRBV27, the J call TRBJ2-1, with TRBD2 matching over 11 bases. The CDR3 extends over 16 amino acids. Per germline, CDR1 MNHEY and CDR2 SMNVEV (reference sequence). The trim removed 5 bases at V and 2 bases at J, leaving 5 bases unmatched.